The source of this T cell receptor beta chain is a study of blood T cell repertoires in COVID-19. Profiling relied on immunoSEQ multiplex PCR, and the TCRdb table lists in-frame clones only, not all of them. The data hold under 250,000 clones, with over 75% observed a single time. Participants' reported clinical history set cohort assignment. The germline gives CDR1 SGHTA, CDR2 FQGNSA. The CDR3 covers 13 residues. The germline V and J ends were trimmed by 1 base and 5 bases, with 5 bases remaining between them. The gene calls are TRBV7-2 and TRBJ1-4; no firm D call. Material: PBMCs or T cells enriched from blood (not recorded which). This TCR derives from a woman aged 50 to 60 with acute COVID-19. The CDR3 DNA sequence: TGTGCCAGCAGCTTAGAGAGAAATGAAAAACTGTTTTTT. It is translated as CASSLERNEKLFF.